The entry below describes one T cell receptor beta chain. The target antigen is unknown. A multiplex PCR was run with 60 Vbeta primers and 13 Jbeta primers. Original data processing: Among the unique TCR beta chains that a later analysis counted, 80 million to 100 million in all, about 11 million were shared. Assay: immunoSEQ multiplex PCR; the TCRdb copy retains only in-frame clones and omits some. D and trimming were read from the DNA, whereas the V and J calls and clone size are those reported in that table. The sample includes 50,000 to 65,000 clones, about four fifths of them seen just once. This entry belongs to a study of cytomegalovirus exposure and HLA in healthy donors. Findings and caveats of the study: Relative to the approximately 670-donor mean, N-insertions were reportedly fewer in an Asian-associated ancestry cluster in a later analysis.

This receptor was obtained from a woman in her twenties or thirties in good health and CMV-seronegative. The material sequenced was PBMCs.

CDR3 bases: TGTGCCAGCAGCTTGGGCGGCGCGGGTGGGGAGACCCAGTACTTC. Protein sequence: CASSLGGAGGETQYF. The chain is built from TRBV5-4 and TRBJ2-5, with D possibly matching TRBD2 (5 bases). Trimming removed 0 bases at V and 5 bases at J, with 14 bases between. Germline V gene lookup returns CDR1 SGHNT and CDR2 YYREEE (reference sequence). CDR3 size: 15 residues.